These 23 T cell receptor beta chains were all obtained from the same sample, sequenced in a study of T cells expressing NK-cell markers. With the 5' RACE reads reprocessed, TCRdb shows one record per CDR3 protein and no DNA. The sample table sets out about 160,000 distinct CDR3 sequences. The sample taken for sequencing was blood T cells: a sorted CD56 or NKG2C T cell subset, CD4+ or CD8+ T cells, or bulk PBMC T cells (not recorded which). These receptors originate from a man between 18 and 69 years old in good health.

This chain joins TRBV20-1 and TRBJ2-7; the TCRdb D gene call, TRBD1, has no DNA to confirm it. Germline CDR1 reads DFQATT; CDR2 reads SNEGSKA (reference sequence). This CDR3 has 13 residues. The chain's CDR3 is CSAPGGGIYEQYF.

J is TRBJ1-1 and V is TRBV7-9. The CDR3 totals 15 residues. Germline-derived CDR1 and CDR2 are SEHNR and FQNEAQ (reference sequence). The CDR3: CASSQEGFLYTEAFF.

V and J are TRBV9 and TRBJ2-1; TCRdb's assignment of TRBD1 cannot be checked, as there is no DNA. CDR3 length: 14 amino acids. Germline-derived CDR1 and CDR2 are SGDLS and YYNGEE. The CDR3 sequence: CASSVGGLDNEQFF.

V is TRBV3-1 and J is TRBJ2-5; TCRdb indicates TRBD1, and absent DNA this call remains unverified. This CDR3 is built from 13 residues. Germline values: CDR1 LGHDT, CDR2 YNNKEL (reference sequence). The CDR3 sequence is CASSHDRGETQYF.

This sequence joins TRBV5-1 and TRBJ2-2; TCRdb indicates TRBD1, and absent DNA this call remains unverified. The CDR3 contains 18 residues. Germline CDR1 and CDR2: SGHRS and YFSETQ. The CDR3 region is CASSLAGTGRANTGELFF.

The chain uses TRBV5-1 and TRBJ1-2; TCRdb reports TRBD1, a call that lacks DNA to check it against. Germline CDR1 reads SGHRS; CDR2 reads YFSETQ. The CDR3 sequence is 15 residues long. The CDR3 reads CASRGTGTGGYGYTF.

The chain is built from TRBV27 and TRBJ1-1; TCRdb designates TRBD1, a call that cannot be tested without DNA. CDR1 is MNHEY and CDR2 is SMNVEV in the germline V gene (reference sequence). The CDR3 has 14 residues. CDR3: CASRTQGLNTEAFF.

This sequence joins TRBV20-1 and TRBJ2-5. The CDR3 loop spans 14 amino acids. The germline V gene encodes CDR1 DFQATT and CDR2 SNEGSKA (reference sequence). The CDR3 loop reads CSARDHTKEETQYF.

The chain uses TRBV7-8 and TRBJ1-2; TCRdb's D call of TRBD1 is untestable without DNA. This CDR3 is built from 18 residues. Germline lookup yields CDR1 SGHVS and CDR2 FQNEAQ. The CDR3 sequence is CASSLADKTGGWWYGYTF.

The J gene is TRBJ2-7, the V gene TRBV27; the TRBD2 assignment by TCRdb is unverifiable without DNA. The CDR3 runs 14 residues. Germline V CDR1 and CDR2: MNHEY, SMNVEV (reference sequence). The CDR3 sequence is CASSLSGRYSEQYF.

V usage is TRBV3-1 and J usage is TRBJ2-7. Germline assignment: CDR1 LGHDT and CDR2 YNNKEL (reference sequence). CDR3 length equals 16 residues. The chain's CDR3 is CASSQGGQPIIYEQYF.

The chain has TRBV28 and TRBJ2-6; TCRdb designates TRBD1, a call that cannot be tested without DNA. Looked up from germline, CDR1 is MDHEN and CDR2 is SYDVKM. CDR3 size: 13 residues. CDR3 protein: CASRDTGFGPQTF.

The chain carries TRBV5-6 and TRBJ1-5; lacking DNA, the TRBD1 call made by TCRdb goes unchecked. The CDR3 is made up of 13 amino acids. Germline values: CDR1 SGHDT, CDR2 YYEEEE. CDR3 sequence reads: CASSPGFGQPQHF.

The V and J genes are TRBV3-1 and TRBJ2-2. Looked up from germline, CDR1 is LGHDT and CDR2 is YNNKEL (reference sequence). The CDR3 is 15 amino acids. The CDR3 here is CASSQEGAPTGELFF.

V is TRBV20-1 and J is TRBJ2-1; TCRdb calls TRBD2, which cannot be checked without DNA. The CDR3 covers 14 residues. CDR1 and CDR2 (germline): DFQATT, SNEGSKA (reference sequence). This CDR3 is CSANSGGPYNEQFF.

The chain couples TRBV5-1 to TRBJ1-1; without DNA, the TCRdb call of TRBD1 cannot be checked. Germline V CDR1 and CDR2: SGHRS, YFSETQ. The CDR3 loop spans 16 amino acids. CDR3 in amino acids: CASSLASGGLGTEAFF.

The rearrangement links TRBV6-1 to TRBJ1-1; the TCRdb call, TRBD1, lacks DNA for checking. The CDR3 has 17 residues. Germline V CDR1 and CDR2: MNHNS, SASEGT. The chain's CDR3 is CASSDLFRVPGVTEAFF.

This rearrangement joins TRBV19 to TRBJ2-3; TCRdb indicates TRBD2, and absent DNA this call remains unverified. This CDR3 is 15 amino acids long. Germline CDR1 and CDR2: LNHDA and SQIVND (reference sequence). CDR3 protein: CASSLSGGATNTQYF.

The chain combines TRBV15 with TRBJ1-5. CDR3 size: 14 residues. CDR1 is LNHNV, CDR2 YYDKDF, per germline (reference sequence). CDR3: CAIGEGRINQPQHF. The full variable domain, its missing parts supplied by reference TRBV15 and TRBJ1-5, is DAMVIQNPRYQVTQFGKPVTLSCSQTLNHNVMYWYQQKSSQAPKLLFHYYDKDFNNEADTPDNFQSRRPNTSFCFLDIRSPGLGDTAMYLCAIGEGRINQPQHFGDGTRLSIL.

The chain has TRBV2 and TRBJ2-1; without DNA, the TCRdb call of TRBD1 cannot be checked. The CDR3 runs to 17 residues. Germline V CDR1 and CDR2: SNHLY, FYNNEI. This CDR3 reads CASGTQKGSWGNNEQFF.

The chain's CDR3 is CASSYSFRTDESYEQYF. The chain combines TRBV6-5 with TRBJ2-7; the TCRdb D gene call, TRBD1, has no DNA to confirm it. CDR3 length: 17 amino acids. Germline V gene data show CDR1 as MNHEY and CDR2 as SVGAGI.

The V gene is TRBV5-6, the J gene TRBJ2-7; the D call from TCRdb, TRBD1, cannot be confirmed without DNA. Per germline, CDR1 SGHDT and CDR2 YYEEEE. The CDR3 has 14 amino acids. This CDR3 reads CASILPDRGREQYF.

The genes are TRBV4-2 and TRBJ2-2; without DNA, the TCRdb call of TRBD1 cannot be checked. CDR3 size: 13 residues. The germline V gene encodes CDR1 LGHNA and CDR2 YNFKEQ. CDR3 sequence reads: CASSPTGSGELFF.